This passage covers 14 T cell receptor beta chains from one sample sequenced in a study of blood T cell repertoires in COVID-19. Profiled with immunoSEQ multiplex PCR; TCRdb holds only in-frame clones, not every one. The sample lists 190,000 or so clones, approximately 87% occurring once. Input material: peripheral blood. Receptors originate from a woman in her seventies with acute or convalescent COVID-19.

The chain carries TRBV2 and TRBJ1-1, with a possible D match to TRBD1 (5 bases). V lost 6 bases, J lost 1 base, and 12 bases lay in between. The length of the CDR3 is 14 residues. Germline-derived CDR1 and CDR2 are SNHLY and FYNNEI. CDR3 sequence reads: CASRDTGPNTEAFF. Here the CDR3 DNA reads TGTGCCAGCAGGGACACAGGACCGAACACTGAAGCTTTCTTT.

The CDR3 reads CAIASIGGAGGYTF. In DNA form, the CDR3 reads TGTGCCATCGCCTCGATTGGGGGGGCTGGTGGCTACACCTTC. This chain joins TRBV28 and TRBJ1-2; a weak D match, TRBD1 (6 bases). Germline-derived CDR1 and CDR2 are MDHEN and SYDVKM. The CDR3 runs to 14 residues. Trimming pared 10 bases from V and 7 bases from J, leaving 22 bases between.

The CDR3 protein is CASSYSLYEQYF. The CDR3 coding sequence is TGTGCCAGCAGCTACAGTCTCTACGAGCAGTACTTC. This chain links TRBV2 with TRBJ2-7, with D uncertain. V was clipped by 6 bases and J by 3 bases, with 9 bases between them. In germline, CDR1 is SNHLY, CDR2 FYNNEI. The CDR3 consists of 12 residues.

The chain uses TRBV28 and TRBJ1-2; D is possibly TRBD1 (5 bases). The CDR3 is 14 residues long. V lost 6 bases and J 5 bases, leaving 16 bases between the germline ends. Per germline, CDR1 MDHEN and CDR2 SYDVKM. CDR3 nucleotides: TGTGCCAGCAGCCGCTTCAGGGCGGTTTATGGCTACACCTTC. It encodes CASSRFRAVYGYTF.

The V call is TRBV5-1, the J call TRBJ1-4; TRBD1 matches 9 bases. CDR1 SGHRS and CDR2 YFSETQ come from the germline V gene. CDR3 length: 16 amino acids. With V trimmed by 4 bases and J by 5 bases, 9 bases remained unmatched. The CDR3: CASSRGTGTGNEKLFF. The CDR3 bases are TGCGCCAGCAGCCGAGGTACCGGGACAGGGAATGAAAAACTGTTTTTT.

The rearrangement joins TRBV7-2 to TRBJ1-2; D is ambiguous. The CDR3 covers 13 residues. Trimming removed 1 base from V and 4 bases from J, with 7 bases in between. Looked up from germline, CDR1 is SGHTA and CDR2 is FQGNSA. CDR3 DNA sequence: TGTGCCAGCAGCTTAGATCGGTTCTATGGCTACACCTTC. The encoded protein is CASSLDRFYGYTF.

This clone came up once. The chain has TRBV7-9 and TRBJ2-1; 10 nucleotides align to TRBD2. The CDR3 is 15 amino acids. The germline V gene encodes CDR1 SEHNR and CDR2 FQNEAQ (reference sequence). The junction had 6 bases not matched to a gene; V was cut back by 2 bases and J by 8 bases. CDR3 sequence (DNA): TGTGCCAGCAGCTTAATGAGCGGGGGGGCTTATGAGCAGTTCTTC. Its protein is CASSLMSGGAYEQFF.

The chain recombines TRBV6-5 with TRBJ2-7, with TRBD2 identical over 12 bases. The CDR3 is 16 residues long. Germline CDR1 reads MNHEY; CDR2 reads SVGAGI. Trimming removed 0 bases from V and 4 bases from J; junction bases left unmatched: 4. CDR3 sequence reads: CASSYSGLAGIYEQYF. The DNA of the CDR3 is TGTGCCAGCAGTTACTCAGGACTAGCGGGAATTTACGAGCAGTACTTC.

V and J are TRBV19 and TRBJ1-3, with D hard to call. Between the trimmed V and J ends, which lost 6 bases and 4 bases, there was a span of 13 bases. CDR3 length: 14 residues. Germline CDR1 is LNHDA and CDR2 is SQIVND (reference sequence). CDR3 loop: CASSTRDRGNTIYF. Here the CDR3 DNA reads TGTGCCAGTAGCACCCGAGATCGAGGAAACACCATATATTTT.

The J gene is TRBJ2-1, the V gene TRBV9; maybe TRBD2 (5 bases). The CDR3 runs 14 residues. V dropped 4 bases and J dropped 7 bases, with 15 bases sitting between them. Germline V gene data show CDR1 as SGDLS and CDR2 as YYNGEE. The CDR3 DNA sequence: TGTGCCAGCAGCCCTCTGGGCACTAGTAATGAGCAGTTCTTC. This codes for CASSPLGTSNEQFF.

The chain employs TRBV5-1 and TRBJ1-6, with a weak D call TRBD1 (6 bases). There are 18 residues in the CDR3. Trimming took off 2 bases at V and 0 bases at J, with 15 bases between the two ends. Per germline, CDR1 SGHRS and CDR2 YFSETQ. The DNA for the CDR3 is TGCGCCAGCAGCTTTGGGACATCTTTGAGCTCCTATAATTCACCCCTCCACTTT. Protein product: CASSFGTSLSSYNSPLHF.

The V gene is TRBV24-1, the J gene TRBJ2-3; tentative D call: TRBD2 (5 bases). With 4 bases removed from V and 2 bases from J, the gap between germline ends came to 9 bases. This CDR3 region has 14 residues. In germline, CDR1 is KGHDR, CDR2 SFDVKD. CDR3 residues: CATSELEPTDTQYF. The DNA of the CDR3 is TGTGCCACCAGTGAACTAGAACCCACAGATACGCAGTATTTT.

The CDR3 DNA reads TGCGCCAGCAGCGGTAACACAGGGACTGAAGCTTTCTTT. It is translated as CASSGNTGTEAFF. The chain couples TRBV5-1 to TRBJ1-1, with D maybe TRBD1 (6 bases). The CDR3 totals 13 residues. Germline CDR1 and CDR2: SGHRS and YFSETQ. V was cut by 4 bases and J by 5 bases, with 12 bases left in between.

This clone has more than one count but fewer than ten. The DNA for the CDR3 is TGTGCCACCAGCAGAGGGGACATATCCTATCAGCCCCAGCATTTT. Translation: CATSRGDISYQPQHF. J is TRBJ1-5 and V is TRBV15; D possibly corresponds to TRBD1 (6 bases). Germline loops: CDR1 LNHNV, CDR2 YYDKDF (reference sequence). V lost 1 base and J 5 bases, leaving 12 bases between the germline ends. The CDR3 is 15 amino acids.